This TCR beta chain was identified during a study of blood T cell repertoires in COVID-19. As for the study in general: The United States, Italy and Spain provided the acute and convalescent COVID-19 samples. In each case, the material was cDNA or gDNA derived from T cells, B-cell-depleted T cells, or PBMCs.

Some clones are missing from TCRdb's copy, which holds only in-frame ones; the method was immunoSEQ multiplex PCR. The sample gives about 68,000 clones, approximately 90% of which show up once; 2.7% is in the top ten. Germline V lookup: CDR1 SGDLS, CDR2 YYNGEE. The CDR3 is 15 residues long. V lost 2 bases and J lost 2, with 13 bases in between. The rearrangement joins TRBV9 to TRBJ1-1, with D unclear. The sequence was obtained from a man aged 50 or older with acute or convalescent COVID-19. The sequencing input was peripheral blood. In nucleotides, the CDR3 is TGTGCCAGCAGCGTCATAGGAGAGGGTAACACTGAAGCTTTCTTT. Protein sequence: CASSVIGEGNTEAFF.